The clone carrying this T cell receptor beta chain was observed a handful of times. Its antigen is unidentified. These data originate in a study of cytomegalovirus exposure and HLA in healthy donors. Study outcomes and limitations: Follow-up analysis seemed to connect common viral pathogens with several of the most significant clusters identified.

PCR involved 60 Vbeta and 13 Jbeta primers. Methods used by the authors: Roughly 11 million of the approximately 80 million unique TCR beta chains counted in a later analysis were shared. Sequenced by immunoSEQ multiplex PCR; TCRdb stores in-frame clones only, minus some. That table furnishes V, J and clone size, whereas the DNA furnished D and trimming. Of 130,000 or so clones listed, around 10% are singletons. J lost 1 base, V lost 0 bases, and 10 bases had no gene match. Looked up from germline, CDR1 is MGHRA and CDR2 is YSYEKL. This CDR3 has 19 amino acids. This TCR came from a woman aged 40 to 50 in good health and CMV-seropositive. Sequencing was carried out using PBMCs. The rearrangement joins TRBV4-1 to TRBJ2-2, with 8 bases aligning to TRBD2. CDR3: CASSQEGSGASQNTGELFF. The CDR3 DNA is TGCGCCAGCAGCCAAGAGGGTAGCGGGGCCTCCCAGAACACCGGGGAGCTGTTTTTT.